These T cell receptor beta chains were read from a single sample in a study of cytomegalovirus exposure and HLA in healthy donors. Data came from immunoSEQ multiplex PCR; TCRdb stores just in-frame clones and leaves some out. The table includes under 200,000 clones, approximately 71% detected once. Sequences were obtained from PBMCs. The receptors stem from a woman between 18 and 30 years old in good health and CMV-seropositive. CDR3s include the opening cysteine and the closing phenylalanine or tryptophan. D genes are given only for firm matches. Clone sizes are given selectively: once, few, many, or a class where the clone is expanded.

V,J,D,size,DNA,CDR3
TRBV29-1,TRBJ2-1,TRBD1,NA,TGCAGCGTGGGGACAGAGAGCTCCTACAATGAGCAGTTCTTC,CSVGTESSYNEQFF
TRBV27,TRBJ1-1,TRBD1,NA,TGTGCCAGCAGTCCGTCCACAGGGGTTACTGAAGCTTTCTTT,CASSPSTGVTEAFF
TRBV7-2,TRBJ1-1,NA,NA,TGTGCCAGCAGCTCGAGACAGGAAGCTTTCTTT,CASSSRQEAFF
TRBV6-1,TRBJ1-2,NA,NA,TGTGCCAGCAGTGAATCGGTGACAGGCGGTTCTGGCTACACCTTC,CASSESVTGGSGYTF
TRBV6-1,TRBJ1-1,NA,NA,TGTGCCAGCAGTGTATCGGGGGAGGGCTACACTGAAGCTTTCTTT,CASSVSGEGYTEAFF
TRBV19,TRBJ1-6,NA,NA,TGTGCCAGTAGTCGGGGGGCGCTTGATTCACCCCTCCACTTT,CASSRGALDSPLHF
TRBV7-2,TRBJ1-6,NA,NA,TGTGCCAGCAGCTTAGGGTCTAATAATTCACCCCTCCACTTT,CASSLGSNNSPLHF
TRBV2,TRBJ2-3,TRBD1,once,TGTGCCAGCAGTCCAGGGGGTGCAGATACGCAGTATTTT,CASSPGGADTQYF
TRBV30,TRBJ1-4,NA,NA,TGTGCCTGGAGTGTACGAGGTGAAAAACTGTTTTTT,CAWSVRGEKLFF
TRBV28,TRBJ1-1,TRBD1,NA,TGTGCCAGCAGGGATGGACAGGGGAGAACTGAAGCTTTCTTT,CASRDGQGRTEAFF
TRBV4-1,TRBJ1-2,NA,NA,TGCGCCAGCAGCCAAGGACCTTTCCTCAGGGGCTACACCTTC,CASSQGPFLRGYTF
TRBV4-2,TRBJ1-1,NA,NA,TGTGCCAGCAGCTTGGGCAGGCGCTACACTGAAGCTTTCTTT,CASSLGRRYTEAFF
TRBV9,TRBJ2-7,TRBD1,NA,TGTGCCAGCAGCGGGAGACAGGGGACCTACGAGCAGTACTTC,CASSGRQGTYEQYF
TRBV2,TRBJ2-2,NA,NA,TGTGCCAGCAGTGAAGTCTCCCTCACCGGGGAGCTGTTTTTT,CASSEVSLTGELFF
TRBV19,TRBJ1-3,NA,few,TGTGCCAGTAGTATTCTCCCCCTCGGGATTAACTATTCTGGAAACACCATATATTTT,CASSILPLGINYSGNTIYF
TRBV11-3,TRBJ1-5,NA,NA,TGTGCCAGCAGCTTAAGATGTACGGGTTTGGATCAGCCCCAGCATTTT,CASSLRCTGLDQPQHF
TRBV11-2,TRBJ1-4,NA,NA,TGTGCCAGCAAATCTCGGGACTCTGCAACTAATGAAAAACTGTTTTTT,CASKSRDSATNEKLFF
TRBV6-1,TRBJ2-7,TRBD1,NA,TGTGCCAGCAGTGAAGCGAGAGGGACAGGGGGCCCGTACGAGCAGTACTTC,CASSEARGTGGPYEQYF
TRBV9,TRBJ2-1,NA,NA,TGTGCCAGCAGCTCTAACAGCGGTGAGCAGTTCTTC,CASSSNSGEQFF
TRBV5-4,TRBJ2-1,NA,NA,TGTGCCAGCAGCGTGAGACTAGTAGCTTACAATGAGCAGTTCTTC,CASSVRLVAYNEQFF
TRBV7-2,TRBJ1-5,TRBD1,NA,TGTGCCAGCAGCATGCAGACAGGGCTCGGCCAGCCCCAGCATTTT,CASSMQTGLGQPQHF
TRBV19,TRBJ2-7,NA,NA,TGTGCCAGTAGTACACAGGGCCACGAGCAGTACTTC,CASSTQGHEQYF
TRBV4-3,TRBJ1-3,NA,NA,TGCGCCAGCAGCCAAGATCGCGGAACAGGGCAGATATATTTT,CASSQDRGTGQIYF
TRBV5-1,TRBJ2-7,NA,NA,TGCGCCAGCAGCCTGTACATCGCAACCTCGGGGGAGCAGTACTTC,CASSLYIATSGEQYF
TRBV7-2,TRBJ1-5,NA,NA,TGTGCCAGCACCCCCATGCCTCGGAGCAATCAGCCCCAGCATTTT,CASTPMPRSNQPQHF
TRBV4-3,TRBJ1-6,NA,few,TGCGCCAGCAGCCAGACGGGAGGATCCTATAATTCACCCCTCCACTTT,CASSQTGGSYNSPLHF
TRBV27,TRBJ2-3,NA,few,TGTGCCAGCAGCCGCCCTCCTTCTAGTAGCACAGATACGCAGTATTTT,CASSRPPSSSTDTQYF
TRBV6-6,TRBJ1-5,NA,once,TGTGCCAGCAGCCCACCCCTGGAGGGTCGGGGGGCCCAGCATTTT,CASSPPLEGRGAQHF
TRBV11-2,TRBJ2-7,TRBD2,NA,TGTGCCAGCAGCTTGGGTGCGGGGGTTACCTCCTACGAGCAGTACTTC,CASSLGAGVTSYEQYF
TRBV25-1,TRBJ2-1,NA,NA,TGTGCCAGCAGTGAATGGGCGGGGTACAATGAGCAGTTCTTC,CASSEWAGYNEQFF
TRBV12-5,TRBJ2-7,NA,once,TGTGCTAGTGGTGAGGGACTCCTCGAGCAGTACTTC,CASGEGLLEQYF
TRBV6-5,TRBJ1-2,NA,NA,TGTGCCAGCAGTTACTCGGGATGGGGAGGAGGATATGGCTACACCTTC,CASSYSGWGGGYGYTF
TRBV7-2,TRBJ1-2,TRBD1,NA,TGTGCCAGCAGCTTAGGGGACAGGGCCAACTATGGCTACACCTTC,CASSLGDRANYGYTF
TRBV4-2,TRBJ1-4,TRBD1,NA,TGTGCCAGCAGCCAGGTTCCCATCGGGACAGGGAGCCCAAAACTGTTTTTT,CASSQVPIGTGSPKLFF
TRBV9,TRBJ2-5,NA,NA,TGTGCCAGCAGCGTAGAGGGGGTAGCAGAGACCCAGTACTTC,CASSVEGVAETQYF
TRBV10-3,TRBJ2-2,NA,NA,TGTGCCATCAGTAAAGCTAGCTCCGCGAACACCGGGGAGCTGTTTTTT,CAISKASSANTGELFF
TRBV5-1,TRBJ1-3,NA,NA,TGCGCCAGCAGCTTTGGAGGAGCAGGCCGAAACACCATATATTTT,CASSFGGAGRNTIYF
TRBV30,TRBJ2-2,NA,NA,TGTGCCTGGAGCCCCCTAATCTGGGCCACCGGGGAGCTGTTTTTT,CAWSPLIWATGELFF
TRBV11-3,TRBJ1-1,TRBD1,NA,TGTGCCAGCAGCCCTAAAAGTGGGACAGGGGGCAACGCTGAAGCTTTCTTT,CASSPKSGTGGNAEAFF
TRBV6-4,TRBJ2-5,NA,NA,TGTGCCAACAGTGCTGGCAGCCAAGAGACCCAGTACTTC,CANSAGSQETQYF
TRBV9,TRBJ2-6,NA,NA,TGTGCCAGCAGCGCTATGTCCTTCTCTGGGGCCAACGTCCTGACTTTC,CASSAMSFSGANVLTF
TRBV5-1,TRBJ2-7,TRBD2,NA,TGCGCCAGCAGCTTTAGCGGGGGGAACTACGAGCAGTACTTC,CASSFSGGNYEQYF
TRBV20-1,TRBJ2-1,NA,NA,TGCAGTGCCCCGAGGGGGAATGAGCAGTTCTTC,CSAPRGNEQFF
TRBV7-6,TRBJ2-2,NA,NA,TGTGCCAGCAGCCCGCGATTTGGGCAGCGGACCGGGGAGCTGTTTTTT,CASSPRFGQRTGELFF
TRBV27,TRBJ2-1,NA,NA,TGTGCCAGCACTTGGAACACCCTCACGGGGGACAATGAGCAGTTCTTC,CASTWNTLTGDNEQFF
TRBV19,TRBJ2-6,TRBD2,few,TGTGCCAGTAGTGAGATTTGGGTTAGCGGGGGGGCCAATCCCTCTGGGGCCAACGTCCTGACTTTC,CASSEIWVSGGANPSGANVLTF
TRBV27,TRBJ2-1,TRBD2,once,TGTGCCAGCAAGGGGACTAGCGGGGGCCATTACAATGAGCAGTTCTTC,CASKGTSGGHYNEQFF
TRBV21-1,TRBJ2-7,NA,NA,TGTGCCAGCAGCAAAAGACCTCACAGGGGTCGGGCAAACGAGCAGTACTTC,CASSKRPHRGRANEQYF
TRBV4-3,TRBJ1-6,TRBD1,NA,TGCGCCAGCAGCCAGGGGACAGGGACCTACTCACCCCTCCACTTT,CASSQGTGTYSPLHF
TRBV5-6,TRBJ2-3,NA,few,TGTGCCAGCAGCTTGGTCCGGGGGGCCTCAGATACGCAGTATTTT,CASSLVRGASDTQYF
TRBV4-1,TRBJ2-7,TRBD1,NA,TGCGCCAGCAGTCCACACGGGACAGTCCAAGACGAGCAGTACTTC,CASSPHGTVQDEQYF
TRBV29-1,TRBJ2-3,NA,NA,TGCAGCGTTGAACAGGGTATGAGCGATACGCAGTATTTT,CSVEQGMSDTQYF
TRBV1,TRBJ2-5,NA,NA,TGCACCAGCAGCCAAGGTTCTCGGTTTACGAGCGGGGGATACCAAGAGACCCAGTACTTC,CTSSQGSRFTSGGYQETQYF